This entry features one T cell receptor beta chain sequence. Its target is not known. This sample is part of a study of regulatory T cells in long-lasting Graves disease. General observations from the study: Persistent Graves' cases showed lower TCR diversity than newly diagnosed cases.

Through Arm-PCR of CDR3 regions and iRepertoire HTBI primers, TCR beta libraries were built. TCRdb re-analysed the multiplex PCR reads in MiXCR, keeping a single row per CDR3 protein. The sample shows about 420,000 distinct CDR3 sequences, around 24% of them seen only once. As for time point: persistent/refractory GD, antithyroid drugs over 5 years with positive TRAb. The TCR library used RNA extracted from PBMCs. Trimming took 5 bases from V and 5 from J, leaving 13 bases between them. The CDR3 has 13 residues. Germline CDR1 reads LNHDA; CDR2 reads SQIVND (reference sequence). This TCR was recovered from a female donor with Graves disease. J is TRBJ2-7 and V is TRBV19; D is possibly TRBD2 (7 bases). The sequencing used peripheral blood mononuclear cells (PBMCs), collected when the disease was refractory, from a patient treated with antithyroid drugs. The CDR3 spells CASSSGGINEQYF. The CDR3 nucleotides are TGTGCCAGTAGTTCGGGGGGCATCAACGAGCAGTACTTC. Full variable domain (remainder filled in from reference TRBV19 and TRBJ2-7): DGGITQSPKYLFRKEGQNVTLSCEQNLNHDAMYWYRQDPGQGLRLIYYSQIVNDFQKGDIAEGYSVSREKKESFPLTVTSAQKNPTAFYLCASSSGGINEQYFGPGTRLTVT.